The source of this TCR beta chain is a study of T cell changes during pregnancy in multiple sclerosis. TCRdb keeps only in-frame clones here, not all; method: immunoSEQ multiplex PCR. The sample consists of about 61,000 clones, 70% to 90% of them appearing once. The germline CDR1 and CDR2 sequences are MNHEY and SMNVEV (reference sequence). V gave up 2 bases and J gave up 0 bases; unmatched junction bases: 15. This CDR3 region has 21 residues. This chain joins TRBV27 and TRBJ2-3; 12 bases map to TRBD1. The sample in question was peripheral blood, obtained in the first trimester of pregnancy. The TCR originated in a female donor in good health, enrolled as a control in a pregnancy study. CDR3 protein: CASSLRGPWDRGRPSTDTQYF. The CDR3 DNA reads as TGTGCCAGCAGTTTACGGGGCCCCTGGGACAGGGGGCGACCCAGCACAGATACGCAGTATTTT.